The rows below give T cell receptor beta chains drawn from one sample of a study of blood T cell repertoires in COVID-19. Using immunoSEQ multiplex PCR, the repertoire was profiled, and TCRdb retains in-frame clones only, with some absent. Among 300,000 to 400,000 clones listed, over 75% were seen once. The sequenced sample was PBMCs or T cells enriched from blood (not recorded which). Every receptor here comes from a woman aged 25 to 45 who had recovered from COVID-19. Each CDR3 is given with its conserved first and last residue. Fields, in order: clone size, V gene, CDR3 length, J gene, D gene, CDR3 protein, CDR3 DNA. A D gene is named only where the DNA matches it firmly. Where a row states a size, it is once, few, many or the class of an expanded clone; other rows omit it.

-	TRBV14	15	TRBJ2-1	-	CASSQSRGTHNEQFF	TGTGCCAGCAGCCAATCTCGGGGGACGCACAATGAGCAGTTCTTC
once	TRBV28	14	TRBJ1-3	TRBD1	CASSWDSSGNTIYF	TGTGCCAGCAGCTGGGACAGCTCTGGAAACACCATATATTTT
-	TRBV27	16	TRBJ1-6	-	CASMRVASLYNSPLHF	TGTGCCAGCATGAGGGTGGCCAGCCTCTATAATTCACCCCTCCACTTT
-	TRBV28	16	TRBJ2-3	TRBD2	CASKRLAGRSTDTQYF	TGTGCCAGCAAACGACTAGCGGGGAGGAGCACAGATACGCAGTATTTT
-	TRBV7-2	14	TRBJ2-7	TRBD2	CASSLSPSGFEQYF	TGTGCCAGCAGCTTATCTCCTAGCGGGTTCGAGCAGTACTTC
-	TRBV5-5	18	TRBJ2-2	-	CASSFLGPGSVSAGELFF	TGTGCCAGCAGCTTTTTAGGACCAGGGTCTGTATCTGCCGGGGAGCTGTTTTTT
-	TRBV28	15	TRBJ1-4	-	CASGTRWSTNEKLFF	TGTGCCAGCGGGACAAGGTGGTCAACTAATGAAAAACTGTTTTTT
-	TRBV5-1	15	TRBJ1-4	TRBD1	CASSPTGQGFEKLFF	TGCGCCAGCAGCCCGACGGGACAGGGGTTTGAAAAACTGTTTTTT
-	TRBV19	18	TRBJ2-1	-	CASSIDRNGALAYNEQFF	TGTGCCAGTAGTATAGATCGAAACGGTGCACTGGCCTACAATGAGCAGTTCTTC
-	TRBV5-4	13	TRBJ1-2	-	CASSLPGTSGYTF	TGTGCCAGCAGCCTGCCAGGGACTTCAGGCTACACCTTC
-	TRBV5-1	15	TRBJ1-1	TRBD1	CASSLGQGRHTEAFF	TGCGCCAGCAGCTTGGGACAGGGTAGGCACACTGAAGCTTTCTTT
-	TRBV24-1	12	TRBJ1-4	-	CATSDQNEKLFF	TGTGCCACCAGTGATCAAAATGAAAAACTGTTTTTT
-	TRBV30	13	TRBJ1-4	-	CAWSRDRNEKLFF	TGTGCCTGGAGTAGAGACAGGAATGAAAAACTGTTTTTT
-	TRBV19	15	TRBJ2-7	-	CASSIVGQGSYEQYF	TGTGCCAGTAGTATAGTCGGGCAGGGTAGCTACGAGCAGTACTTC
-	TRBV7-9	17	TRBJ2-4	-	CASSLAEGGVAKNIQYF	TGTGCCAGCAGCTTAGCGGAGGGAGGAGTAGCCAAAAACATTCAGTACTTC
-	TRBV24-1	12	TRBJ1-1	-	CATSEGGTEAFF	TGTGCCACCAGCGAGGGGGGGACTGAAGCTTTCTTT
-	TRBV14	15	TRBJ1-4	-	CASSQAADGKEKLFF	TGTGCCAGCAGCCAAGCGGCAGACGGGAAAGAAAAACTGTTTTTT
-	TRBV5-1	16	TRBJ2-6	-	CASSLGRASGANVLTF	TGCGCCAGCAGCTTGGGGCGGGCCTCTGGGGCCAACGTCCTGACTTTC
-	TRBV9	15	TRBJ2-7	TRBD2	CASSVASGALYEQYF	TGTGCCAGCAGCGTGGCTAGCGGGGCCCTCTACGAGCAGTACTTC
-	TRBV3-1/TRBV3-2	13	TRBJ1-5	-	CASSQAGSQPQHF	TGTGCCAGCAGCCAAGCAGGTAGTCAGCCCCAGCATTTT
-	TRBV7-2	15	TRBJ2-2	TRBD2	CASSFSGGEAGELFF	TGTGCCAGCAGCTTTAGCGGGGGGGAAGCCGGGGAGCTGTTTTTT
-	TRBV5-1	17	TRBJ1-4	TRBD1	CASSLGSSGGFREKLFF	TGCGCCAGCAGCTTGGGGAGCTCAGGGGGCTTTCGGGAAAAACTGTTTTTT
few	TRBV5-4	16	TRBJ2-2	-	CASSPVRDTNTGELFF	TGTGCCAGCAGCCCGGTCCGGGACACGAACACCGGGGAGCTGTTTTTT
-	TRBV4-2	16	TRBJ2-3	-	CASSQVRVGVTDTQYF	TGTGCCAGCAGCCAAGTCAGGGTAGGGGTCACAGATACGCAGTATTTT
-	TRBV30	17	TRBJ1-5	TRBD1	CAWSVWGGTGGNQPQHF	TGTGCCTGGAGTGTATGGGGAGGGACAGGGGGCAATCAGCCCCAGCATTTT
-	TRBV4-3	15	TRBJ1-3	TRBD1	CASSKDRGLVNTIYF	TGCGCCAGCAGTAAGGACAGGGGGCTGGTAAACACCATATATTTT
-	TRBV10-3	14	TRBJ1-4	-	CAISEGGTNEKLFF	TGTGCCATCAGTGAAGGGGGAACTAATGAAAAACTGTTTTTT
-	TRBV2	15	TRBJ2-2	TRBD1	CASRKETGQTGELFF	TGTGCCAGCAGAAAGGAGACAGGGCAGACCGGGGAGCTGTTTTTT
once	TRBV9	15	TRBJ2-3	-	CASAYQGQGPDTQYF	TGTGCCAGCGCTTACCAAGGGCAGGGCCCCGATACGCAGTATTTT
-	TRBV4-3	15	TRBJ2-7	TRBD2	CASSQAPGLAYEQYF	TGCGCCAGCAGCCAAGCCCCAGGACTAGCCTACGAGCAGTACTTC
-	TRBV10-2	19	TRBJ1-6	-	CASRGGKEGRGSYNSPLHF	TGCGCCAGCAGGGGGGGGAAAGAGGGAAGGGGCTCCTATAATTCACCCCTCCACTTT